The 22 T cell receptor beta chains listed next were all sequenced from one sample in a study of graft-versus-host responses after intestinal transplantation (dated by TCRdb to the early 2020s). Their specific antigens are unknown. The library relied on the immunoSEQ multiplex PCR assay. TCRdb holds this immuneACCESS table with in-frame rearrangements only. Some clones are missing; in checked studies, unresolved V genes explain under half, and the rest has no known cause. The sample table holds about 93,000 clones, of which roughly 93% were seen once. The ten largest clones take up less than 0.6% of the sample. The intended sense of this specimen's time point label: cells obtained before transplantation from donor or recipient. Source: unstimulated CD8+ T cells sorted from spleen or lymph node cells, taken before intestinal transplant. The receptor source for this set is a human donor who received an intestinal transplant.

J is TRBJ2-7 and V is TRBV28; weak D call: TRBD2 (6 bases). Trimming left V 8 bases short and J 0 bases short, with 17 bases between. This CDR3 has 15 residues. In germline, CDR1 is MDHEN, CDR2 SYDVKM. CDR3 DNA sequence: TGTGCCAGCGCCCTGGGGCTAGCGAACTCCTACGAGCAGTACTTC. It codes for CASALGLANSYEQYF.

The CDR3 loop is CASSHRDSGSTGELFF. CDR3 in DNA: TGTGCCAGCAGCCACCGGGACAGCGGTTCCACCGGGGAGCTGTTTTTT. The chain couples TRBV7-9 to TRBJ2-2; 7 bases are shared with TRBD1. The CDR3 contains 16 residues. The ends lost 5 bases at V and 4 bases at J; junction bases unmatched: 10. CDR1 is SEHNR, CDR2 FQNEAQ, per germline (reference sequence).

This chain joins TRBV7-2 and TRBJ2-1; TRBD2 agrees at 7 bases. Per germline, CDR1 SGHTA and CDR2 FQGNSA. The length of the CDR3 is 14 residues. V trimming: 4 bases; J trimming: 2 bases; junction bases outside the gene matches: 2. The CDR3 here is CASSSGTTYNEQFF. CDR3 nucleotides: TGTGCCAGCAGCTCCGGGACTACCTACAATGAGCAGTTCTTC.

The chain combines TRBV1 with TRBJ2-7; the listed D gene, TRBD2, was not tested against the DNA. TRBV1 is shown as a pseudogene. The length of the CDR3 is 14 residues. CDR3 sequence reads: CTSTRVKRSYEQYF. In DNA, the CDR3 is TGCACCAGCACCCGAGTGAAGCGGTCCTACGAGCAGTACTTC.

The J gene is TRBJ1-5, the V gene TRBV4-2; 8 bases are shared with TRBD1. The V and J ends lost 1 base and 4 bases, in that order; junction bases with no gene match: 0. The CDR3 is 14 residues long. Germline V gene sequence: CDR1 LGHNA, CDR2 YNFKEQ. The CDR3: CASSQGTGNQPQHF. CDR3 bases: TGTGCCAGCAGCCAAGGGACAGGGAATCAGCCCCAGCATTTT.

The chain combines TRBV11-2 with TRBJ2-5; TRBD2 matches 8 bases. Germline trimming cut 7 bases from V and 5 bases from J; bases unmatched to any gene: 9. The CDR3 length is 14 residues. Germline V lookup: CDR1 SGHAT, CDR2 FQNNGV. The CDR3 DNA follows: TGTGCCAGCAAACTGGCGGGGGGCGGGGAGACCCAGTACTTC. Translation: CASKLAGGGETQYF.

This clone was seen only once. This chain links TRBV27 with TRBJ2-6; possibly TRBD2 for D (5 bases). Germline V gives CDR1 MNHEY, CDR2 SMNVEV (reference sequence). There are 16 residues in the CDR3. Trimming took 8 bases from V and 0 from J, leaving 14 bases between them. The CDR3 coding sequence is TGTGCCAGCGGGAGACTGGGAACCTCTGGGGCCAACGTCCTGACTTTC. Its translation: CASGRLGTSGANVLTF.

This chain uses TRBV7-9 with TRBJ2-1; 7 nucleotides agree with TRBD2. CDR3 length: 14 residues. The germline V gene has CDR1 SEHNR and CDR2 FQNEAQ (reference sequence). Trimming cost V 9 bases and J 4 bases; bases outside gene matches: 9. CDR3 nucleotides: TGTGCCAGAGGCTTCAGCGGGGTTTACAATGAGCAGTTCTTC. Translated: CARGFSGVYNEQFF.

The chain joins TRBV5-4 to TRBJ2-7, with D tentatively TRBD1 (6 bases). V lost 0 bases, J lost 0 bases, and 10 bases lay in between. The CDR3 has 15 amino acids. CDR1 and CDR2 from the germline V gene are SGHNT and YYREEE (reference sequence). The CDR3 spells CASSLEGGSSYEQYF. The CDR3 bases are TGTGCCAGCAGCTTGGAAGGGGGTAGCTCCTACGAGCAGTACTTC.

The chain is built from TRBV7-2 and TRBJ2-3; TRBD1 might be the D (7 bases). The V end was cut by 0 bases, the J end by 6 bases, with 10 bases between. CDR1 and CDR2 from the germline V gene are SGHTA and FQGNSA. CDR3 length: 14 residues. In DNA, the CDR3 is TGTGCCAGCAGCTTAGCGCAGGGGGGCGATACGCAGTATTTT. This encodes CASSLAQGGDTQYF.

This clone was seen a handful of times. The rearrangement joins TRBV6-6 to TRBJ1-3, with TRBD1 matching 10 bases. The CDR3 contains 16 residues. The ends lost 5 bases at V and 2 bases at J; junction bases unmatched: 6. CDR1 MNHNY and CDR2 SVGAGI come from the germline V gene (reference sequence). CDR3 loop: CASSVLDRGPGNTIYF. The DNA of the CDR3 is TGTGCCAGCAGTGTTCTCGACAGGGGGCCTGGAAACACCATATATTTT.

This rearrangement joins TRBV11-3 to TRBJ1-1, with a possible D match to TRBD1 (5 bases). V was shortened by 5 bases and J by 1 base, with 8 bases between the two germline ends. The CDR3 covers 13 residues. CDR1 is SGHNT and CDR2 is YENEEA in the germline V gene. The CDR3 region has the DNA TGTGCCAGCAGCCTGGGGCGGAACACTGAAGCTTTCTTT. It specifies CASSLGRNTEAFF. Complete variable domain (other parts from reference TRBV11-3 and TRBJ1-1): EAGVVQSPRYKIIEKKQPVAFWCNPISGHNTLYWYLQNLGQGPELLIRYENEEAVDDSQLPKDRFSAERLKGVDSTLKIQPAELGDSAVYLCASSLGRNTEAFFGQGTRLTVV.

J is TRBJ2-2 and V is TRBV7-9; D perhaps matches TRBD2 (5 bases). CDR3 length: 14 residues. Germline CDR1 and CDR2: SEHNR and FQNEAQ (reference sequence). The V and J ends lost 1 base and 8 bases respectively, with 11 bases between them. As DNA, the CDR3 is TGTGCCAGCAGCTTAGGAGACTATGTGGGGGAGCTGTTTTTT. It is translated as CASSLGDYVGELFF.

The chain combines TRBV4-1 with TRBJ1-1, with TRBD1 matching over 7 bases. The CDR3 runs to 15 residues. Germline lookup yields CDR1 MGHRA and CDR2 YSYEKL. V lost 0 bases to trimming and J lost 2 bases; unmatched junction nucleotides: 3. CDR3: CASSQDPGGNTEAFF. The CDR3 DNA is TGCGCCAGCAGCCAAGATCCAGGGGGTAACACTGAAGCTTTCTTT.

This clone was picked up one time. The J gene is TRBJ2-1, the V gene TRBV2, with D tentatively TRBD2 (6 bases). This CDR3 contains 14 residues. Trimming cost V 5 bases and J 8 bases, with 16 bases left between them. Looked up from germline, CDR1 is SNHLY and CDR2 is FYNNEI. CDR3 region: CASSPGRTMYEQFF. In DNA form, the CDR3 reads TGTGCCAGCAGTCCGGGGAGGACAATGTATGAGCAGTTCTTC.

The J gene is TRBJ2-3, the V gene TRBV30; 7 nucleotides align to TRBD1. Germline lookup yields CDR1 GTSNPN and CDR2 SVGIG (reference sequence). V was pared by 1 base and J by 3 bases, with 7 bases of the junction left unmatched. The CDR3 loop spans 15 amino acids. The CDR3 spells CAWSAYGTDTDTQYF. The CDR3 nucleotides are TGTGCCTGGAGTGCCTACGGGACAGATACAGATACGCAGTATTTT.

The genes are TRBV5-6 and TRBJ2-2, with 11 bases lining up with TRBD2. CDR3 size: 16 residues. Germline V lookup: CDR1 SGHDT, CDR2 YYEEEE. V lost 4 bases and J lost 1; bases outside the gene matches: 3. The CDR3 DNA reads TGTGCCAGCAGCATCGGACTAGCGGGGAACACCGGGGAGCTGTTTTTT. This sequence encodes CASSIGLAGNTGELFF.

This clone was seen only once. The chain employs TRBV29-1 and TRBJ1-3; D perhaps matches TRBD1 (6 bases). The CDR3 loop spans 15 amino acids. Germline V gives CDR1 SQVTM, CDR2 ANQGSEA. Trimming removed 0 bases at V and 0 bases at J, with 9 bases between. The CDR3 loop is CSVEDMDSSGNTIYF. CDR3 DNA sequence: TGCAGCGTTGAAGATATGGACAGCTCTGGAAACACCATATATTTT.

The V gene is TRBV6-1, the J gene TRBJ2-1; 8 nucleotides line up with TRBD1. Unmatched junction bases numbered 6, after V lost 2 bases and J lost 9 bases. The CDR3 runs to 14 residues. The V gene's germline CDR1 is MNHNS and CDR2 SASEGT. The CDR3 loop is CASSEWQGAGEQFF. The CDR3 DNA is TGTGCCAGCAGTGAATGGCAGGGGGCTGGTGAGCAGTTCTTC.

The chain couples TRBV6-5 to TRBJ2-2; TRBD1 is a possible D gene (6 bases). Per germline, CDR1 MNHEY and CDR2 SVGAGI. The CDR3 runs to 13 residues. V lost 4 bases to trimming and J lost 7 bases, with 10 bases between them. The DNA for the CDR3 is TGTGCCAGCAGTTCCAGGGGCGGCGGGGAGCTGTTTTTT. It specifies CASSSRGGGELFF.

This rearrangement joins TRBV6-1 to TRBJ2-2; 9 nucleotides line up with TRBD1. Germline-derived CDR1 and CDR2 are MNHNS and SASEGT. J gave up 6 bases and V 3 bases, and 11 bases lay outside the gene matches. CDR3 length: 17 amino acids. The DNA of the CDR3 is TGTGCCAGCAGTGATCGCCACGGGACAGGGTATTCCGGGGAGCTGTTTTTT. Its translation: CASSDRHGTGYSGELFF.

This rearrangement joins TRBV7-9 to TRBJ2-1; 9 nucleotides agree with TRBD2. The germline V gene has CDR1 SEHNR and CDR2 FQNEAQ (reference sequence). The CDR3 runs to 16 residues. V shed 5 bases, J shed 1 base, and the junction held 6 bases outside the gene matches. The CDR3, as DNA: TGTGCCAGCAGCCCACATAGCGGGAGTTCCTACAATGAGCAGTTCTTC. This translates into CASSPHSGSSYNEQFF.